A selection of T cell receptor beta chains follows, all from one sample in a study of PD-L1 blockade in urothelial cancer. Produced via immunoSEQ multiplex PCR; TCRdb's table is partial and in-frame only. The table lists 38,000 or so clones, 70% to 90% of them singletons. The sequenced sample was PBMCs, obtained around atezolizumab (anti-PD-L1) treatment. These receptors were obtained from a man aged 70 or older with urothelial cancer. The conserved cysteine and the conserved F or W are not part of the CDR3 here.

J gene | V gene | CDR3 protein
TRBJ1-2 | TRBV5-1 | ASSLDRGSNYGYT
TRBJ1-1 | TRBV6-1 | ASSESRGTEAF
TRBJ2-3 | TRBV2 | ASRDRASTDTQY
TRBJ2-1 | TRBV2 | ASSGIGQIPNHEQF
TRBJ2-3 | TRBV4-1 | ASSQVLARDTQY
TRBJ2-3 | TRBV19 | ASSTRTSGSPDTQY
TRBJ1-1 | TRBV19 | ASSPRGGRTVSTEAF
TRBJ1-1 | TRBV5-1 | ASSWNSPGTGANTEAF
TRBJ2-1 | TRBV29-1 | SAGLAGPRLEQF
TRBJ2-1 | TRBV6-1 | ASSEGLLAGNNEQF
TRBJ2-7 | TRBV5-1 | ASSSQTGTSSYEQY
TRBJ2-7 | TRBV5-8 | ASSVALTGYEQY
TRBJ1-1 | TRBV5-1 | ASSTTGLGGGTEAF
TRBJ1-5 | TRBV10-2 | ASSDGTGKVLWGNQPQH
TRBJ2-2 | TRBV6-6 | ASSYSESTGELF
TRBJ1-1 | TRBV29-1 | SVATGANTEAF
TRBJ1-3 | TRBV27 | ASSLSGGSGNTIY
TRBJ1-3 | TRBV5-1 | ASSFDRANGNTIY
TRBJ2-3 | TRBV19 | ASSIADTQY
TRBJ1-4 | TRBV5-1 | ASSPSAQGSEKLF
TRBJ2-7 | TRBV30 | ASTNWGTIYEQY
TRBJ2-2 | TRBV5-1 | ASSLDPSRAGELF
TRBJ2-3 | TRBV9 | ASSVRTSPRDTQY
TRBJ2-1 | TRBV18 | ASSPGLADNNEQF
TRBJ2-7 | TRBV7-9 | ASSIRTEGEQY
TRBJ2-4 | TRBV4-1 | ASSPGLAGGRSKNIQY
TRBJ2-7 | TRBV11-2 | ASRSGTSGRLYEQY
TRBJ1-1 | TRBV6-1 | ATTPDRADTEAF
TRBJ2-1 | TRBV18 | ASSSETGGRGAKQF